This entry describes one TCR beta chain. This CDR3 spans 15 amino acids. The trim removed 5 bases at V and 4 bases at J, leaving 7 bases unmatched. Germline V lookup: CDR1 KGHSH, CDR2 LQKENI. This entry comes from a study of blood T cell repertoires in COVID-19. As for the study in general: Acute-phase and convalescent COVID-19 samples originated in the United States, Italy and Spain. Sample material is recorded as cDNA or gDNA derived from T cells, B-cell-depleted T cells, or PBMCs.

The data were produced by immunoSEQ multiplex PCR, yet TCRdb's version contains in-frame clones alone and is incomplete. The data show about 250,000 clones, with 65% to 90% seen just once and 5% to 6.5% held by the top ten. The receptor comes from a man aged 50 to 59 with active or convalescent COVID-19. The V call is TRBV18, the J call TRBJ2-1; 8 bases are a match to TRBD1. Sequencing was done on a sample of peripheral blood. In nucleotides, the CDR3 is TGTGCCAGCTCAGGACCGGGACAGGCATACAATGAGCAGTTCTTC. Protein: CASSGPGQAYNEQFF.